These T cell receptor beta chains were read from a single sample in a study of spatial heterogeneity in lung cancer. TCRdb recomputed calls from the 5' RACE reads with MiXCR, one row per CDR3 protein. The sample lists roughly 25,000 distinct CDR3 sequences, approximately 6.6% occurring once. The specimen was PBMCs, collected at surgery. The receptors come from a male donor with early-stage non-small cell lung cancer. The CDR3 runs from the conserved cysteine through the conserved F or W. Each record gives: V gene, CDR3 protein.

>TRBV2
CASSLWASNQPQHF
>TRBV6-1
CASSLGRLNYGYTF
>TRBV20-1
CSGVTLRDSPLHF
>TRBV28
CASSLVQGARGQPQHF
>TRBV3-1
CASSQGTSGVYEQYF
>TRBV10-2
CASGWTTGGPGDEQYF
>TRBV29-1
CSARLAGGIYNEQFF
>TRBV14
CASSQGSSSGRREQFF
>TRBV18
CASSPDISGEQYF
>TRBV6-5
CASSSPWDREETQYF
>TRBV20-1
CSASDRSFNYGYTF
>TRBV11-3
CASSLVASGGAADTQYF
>TRBV5-4
CASSDSINEKLFF
>TRBV5-1
CASSLTNRVTEAFF
>TRBV5-1
CASSLGASGDVETQYF
>TRBV10-3
CAISESWTFNSRGYTF
>TRBV28
CASSFWGRAYNEQFF